Listed here are 22 T cell receptor beta chains from one sample, sequenced in a study of blood T cells in healthy people across ages. A second about 7 to 11 cycle PCR used barcoded and J-beta primers. Each CDR3 protein is one row after TCRdb ran MiXCR on the 5' RACE reads. This sample has 1,100,000 or so distinct CDR3 sequences, with less than 50% found just once. The sample comprised blood. The receptors come from a woman in her sixties or seventies in good health.

This chain connects TRBV20-1 to TRBJ2-5; no reliable D call. The V gene's germline CDR1 is DFQATT and CDR2 SNEGSKA (reference sequence). This CDR3 contains 13 residues. Trimming took off 5 bases at V and 1 base at J, with 11 bases between the two ends. CDR3 bases: TGCAGTGCTGGGCGTAAAGTCCAAGAGACCCAGTACTTC. This sequence encodes CSAGRKVQETQYF.

The V and J genes are TRBV12-3 or TRBV12-4 and TRBJ2-5; D perhaps matches TRBD1 (5 bases). CDR3 length: 12 residues. Between the trimmed V and J ends, which lost 3 bases and 5 bases, there was a span of 7 bases. In nucleotides, the CDR3 is TGTGCCAGCAGTTTCAGGGTGGAGACCCAGTACTTC. Amino acids: CASSFRVETQYF.

This clonotype has a handful of counts. The chain couples TRBV20-1 to TRBJ2-5; D not certain. The CDR3 loop spans 13 amino acids. Germline CDR1 is DFQATT and CDR2 is SNEGSKA (reference sequence). Trimming left V 3 bases short and J 5 bases short, with 13 bases between. In nucleotides, the CDR3 is TGCAGTGCTAGGGCTTCGGGCAGGGAGACCCAGTACTTC. This gives the protein CSARASGRETQYF.

The chain recombines TRBV7-2 with TRBJ1-6; TRBD1 aligns across 9 bases. The germline V gene has CDR1 SGHTA and CDR2 FQGNSA. The CDR3 covers 17 residues. J was trimmed by 6 bases and V by 2 bases; bases with no gene match: 8. The CDR3 DNA follows: TGTGCCAGCAGCTTACGGCACAGGGGGCTTTCTAATTCACCCCTCCACTTT. This sequence encodes CASSLRHRGLSNSPLHF.

This clonotype was detected only a few times. This chain uses TRBV20-1 with TRBJ2-1; possibly TRBD2 for D (6 bases). V lost 3 bases, J lost 9 bases, and 15 bases lay in between. CDR1 DFQATT and CDR2 SNEGSKA come from the germline V gene (reference sequence). This CDR3 has 13 residues. The CDR3 DNA follows: TGCAGTGCTAGGGTTGCGGGATATGGTGAGCAGTTCTTC. Its protein product is CSARVAGYGEQFF.

Notes on this clonotype: The junction and the germline gene differ at one end; a read error may be behind it. This chain links TRBV29-1 with TRBJ2-5; 8 bases match TRBD2. This CDR3 spans 13 amino acids. Germline V lookup: CDR1 SQVTM, CDR2 ANQGSEA. The CDR3: CSAGRAGVETRYF. The CDR3 nucleotides are TGCAGCGCTGGACGAGCGGGAGTTGAGACCCGGTACTTC.

CDR3 sequence (DNA): TGTGCCAGCAACCGGCTAGGCGCTGAAGCTTTCTTT. Amino acids: CASNRLGAEAFF. The V call is TRBV12-3 or TRBV12-4, the J call TRBJ1-1; unclear D gene. Deletions cut 7 bases from V and 6 bases from J, with 12 bases between. The CDR3 runs to 12 residues.

This clonotype was recorded a few times. The chain employs TRBV28 and TRBJ2-7; 7 bases map to TRBD1. J was trimmed by 1 base and V by 3 bases; bases with no gene match: 6. The CDR3 consists of 15 residues. The germline V gene has CDR1 MDHEN and CDR2 SYDVKM. The CDR3 here is CASSFRGKKSYEQYF. CDR3 nucleotides: TGTGCCAGCAGTTTCAGGGGGAAAAAATCCTACGAGCAGTACTTC.

The CDR3 reads CASSPLSRDRGSPNSYEQYF. The CDR3 nucleotides read TGTGCCAGCAGCCCCTTATCTCGGGACAGGGGGTCCCCCAACTCCTACGAGCAGTACTTC. The J gene is TRBJ2-7, the V gene TRBV11-2, with 11 positions matching TRBD1. The germline gives CDR1 SGHAT, CDR2 FQNNGV. The CDR3 loop spans 20 amino acids. The junction had 18 bases not matched to a gene; V was cut back by 5 bases and J by 0 bases.

The chain uses TRBV7-8 and TRBJ2-5; D gene uncertain. The J call is doubtful: the DNA matches TRBJ2-7 better. Per germline, CDR1 SGHVS and CDR2 FQNEAQ. The CDR3 has 14 amino acids. The CDR3 DNA reads as TGTGCCAGCAGCTCCCAACTACAAGGCTACGAGCAGTACTTC. Translated, it gives CASSSQLQGYEQYF.

About this clonotype itself: A read error may produce the germline difference seen at one junction end. The V call is TRBV9, the J call TRBJ2-1; D is unresolved. CDR1 and CDR2 (germline): SGDLS, YYNGEE. The CDR3 loop spans 15 amino acids. CDR3 DNA sequence: TGTGCCAACAGCGTAGAGAATTCCAGGACCGATGAGCAGTTCTTC. It is translated as CANSVENSRTDEQFF.

Of note for this clonotype: Sequence at one end of the junction differs from germline and may be a read error. This chain joins TRBV2 and TRBJ2-7; TRBD1 agrees at 12 bases. The CDR3 loop spans 14 amino acids. Germline-derived CDR1 and CDR2 are SNHLY and FYNNEI. The CDR3: CASIIGTGGDERYF. In DNA form, the CDR3 reads TGTGCCAGCATTATCGGGACAGGGGGCGACGAGCGGTACTTC.

This chain joins TRBV18 and TRBJ2-1; D is perhaps TRBD2 (6 bases). The CDR3 length is 14 residues. Germline assignment: CDR1 KGHSH and CDR2 LQKENI. V dropped 4 bases and J dropped 9 bases, with 16 bases sitting between them. CDR3 amino acids: CASSLFAGSGEQFF. CDR3 DNA: TGTGCCAGCTCACTTTTTGCAGGTAGCGGTGAGCAGTTCTTC. The complete variable domain, with remaining parts taken from reference TRBV18 and TRBJ2-1, reads NAGVMQNPRHLVRRRGQEARLRCSPMKGHSHVYWYRQLPEEGLKFMVYLQKENIIDESGMPKERFSAEFPKEGPSILRIQQVVRGDSAAYFCASSLFAGSGEQFFGPGTRLTVL.

The V call is TRBV6-2 or TRBV6-3, the J call TRBJ2-1, with D tentatively TRBD2 (6 bases). This CDR3 comprises 15 residues. With 5 bases removed from V and 7 bases from J, the gap between germline ends came to 18 bases. Germline CDR1 MNHEY, CDR2 SVGEGT. CDR3 protein: CASSPRLDWINEQFF. CDR3 bases: TGTGCCAGCAGTCCTCGACTAGATTGGATTAATGAGCAGTTCTTC.

The chain joins TRBV6-6 to TRBJ2-3; 8 bases align to TRBD2. Per germline, CDR1 MNHNY and CDR2 SVGAGI (reference sequence). J lost 3 bases, V lost 0 bases, and 5 bases had no gene match. The CDR3 length is 16 residues. This chain's CDR3 is CASSYSKAGVTDTQYF. CDR3 nucleotides: TGTGCCAGCAGTTACTCGAAAGCGGGGGTAACAGATACGCAGTATTTT.

The chain carries TRBV2 and TRBJ2-5, with 7 bases identical to TRBD1. Losses at the gene ends were 7 bases for V and 3 bases for J; bases not matched to a gene: 5. The CDR3 runs to 13 residues. The germline V gene has CDR1 SNHLY and CDR2 FYNNEI. CDR3 sequence reads: CASTWDRKETQYF. As DNA, the CDR3 is TGTGCCAGCACCTGGGACAGAAAAGAGACCCAGTACTTC.

The V gene is TRBV5-1, the J gene TRBJ2-5; 7 bases line up with TRBD1. CDR3 length: 15 amino acids. Germline V CDR1 and CDR2: SGHRS, YFSETQ. Losses at the gene ends were 4 bases for V and 11 bases for J; bases not matched to a gene: 17. CDR3 sequence reads: CASSPRGHGINEQYF. For the CDR3, the DNA is TGCGCCAGCAGCCCAAGGGGGCACGGGATCAATGAGCAGTACTTC.

The chain carries TRBV20-1 and TRBJ2-7; possible D gene TRBD1, 5 bases. The germline V and J ends were trimmed by 1 base and 2 bases, with 15 bases remaining between them. The CDR3 covers 15 residues. Per the germline V gene, CDR1 is DFQATT and CDR2 is SNEGSKA (reference sequence). CDR3 residues: CSARGGPRIPYEQYF. Written as DNA, the CDR3 is TGCAGTGCTAGAGGGGGCCCAAGAATCCCCTACGAGCAGTACTTC.

The rearrangement uses TRBV11-2 and TRBJ2-7, with a weak D call TRBD1 (7 bases). Trimming left V 4 bases short and J 0 bases short, with 13 bases between. The CDR3 contains 15 residues. Per the germline V gene, CDR1 is SGHAT and CDR2 is FQNNGV. In nucleotides, the CDR3 is TGTGCCAGCAGCTCGCGGGACAGACACTCCTACGAGCAGTACTTC. Its protein is CASSSRDRHSYEQYF.

There are a few counts of this clonotype. As DNA, the CDR3 is TGTGCCAGCAGCGTCAGGGTTCGCACAGATACGCAGTATTTT. Translated: CASSVRVRTDTQYF. The V and J genes are TRBV9 and TRBJ2-3; TRBD1 is a possible D gene (5 bases). The V gene lost 2 bases and the J gene lost 1 base, with 8 bases spanning the gap. Germline V gene sequence: CDR1 SGDLS, CDR2 YYNGEE. The length of the CDR3 is 14 residues.

For this clonotype: This may arise from a read error, as a much more abundant clone is one base away. CDR3: CAVSGINSPLHF. The CDR3 DNA is TGTGCCGTCAGTGGGATAAATTCACCCCTCCACTTT. The chain carries TRBV10-3 and TRBJ1-6; D remains ambiguous. The CDR3 loop spans 12 amino acids. CDR1 and CDR2 (germline): ENHRY, SYGVKD.

The chain couples TRBV27 to TRBJ2-7; D is uncertain. V lost 2 bases and J 2 bases, leaving 13 bases between the germline ends. The CDR3 consists of 15 residues. The V gene's germline CDR1 is MNHEY and CDR2 SMNVEV (reference sequence). The CDR3 protein is CASSLRSAGPYEQYF. The CDR3 nucleotides read TGTGCCAGCAGTTTAAGGTCGGCAGGACCCTACGAGCAGTACTTC.